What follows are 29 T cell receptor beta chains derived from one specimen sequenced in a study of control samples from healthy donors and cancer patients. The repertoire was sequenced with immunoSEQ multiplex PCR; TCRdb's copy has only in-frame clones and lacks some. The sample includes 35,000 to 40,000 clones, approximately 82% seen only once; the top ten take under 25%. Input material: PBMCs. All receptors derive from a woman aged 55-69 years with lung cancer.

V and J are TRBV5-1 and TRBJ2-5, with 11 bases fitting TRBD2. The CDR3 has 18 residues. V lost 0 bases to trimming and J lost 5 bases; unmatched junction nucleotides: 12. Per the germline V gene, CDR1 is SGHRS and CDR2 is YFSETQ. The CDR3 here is CASSLVLASGGSEETQYF. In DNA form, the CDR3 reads TGCGCCAGCAGCTTGGTTCTGGCTAGCGGGGGGTCTGAGGAGACCCAGTACTTC.

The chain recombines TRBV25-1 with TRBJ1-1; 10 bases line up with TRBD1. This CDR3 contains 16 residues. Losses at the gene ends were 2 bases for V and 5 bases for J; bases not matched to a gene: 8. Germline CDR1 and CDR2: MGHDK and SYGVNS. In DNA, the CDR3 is TGTGCCAGCAGTGAAACCGAGGACAGGGGGGGAACTGAAGCTTTCTTT. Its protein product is CASSETEDRGGTEAFF.

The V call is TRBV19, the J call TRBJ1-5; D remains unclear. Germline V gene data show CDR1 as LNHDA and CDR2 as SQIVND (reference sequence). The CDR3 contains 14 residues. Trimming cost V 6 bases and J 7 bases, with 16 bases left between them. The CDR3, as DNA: TGTGCCAGTAGGGAACTCCGGACTAACCAGCCCCAGCATTTT. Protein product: CASRELRTNQPQHF.

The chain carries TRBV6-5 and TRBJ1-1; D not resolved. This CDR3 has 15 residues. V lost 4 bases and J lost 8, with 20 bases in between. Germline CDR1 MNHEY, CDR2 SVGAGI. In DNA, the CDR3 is TGTGCCAGCAGTTCCCGACCTCGAGGTAAAGTCGAAGCTTTCTTT. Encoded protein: CASSSRPRGKVEAFF.

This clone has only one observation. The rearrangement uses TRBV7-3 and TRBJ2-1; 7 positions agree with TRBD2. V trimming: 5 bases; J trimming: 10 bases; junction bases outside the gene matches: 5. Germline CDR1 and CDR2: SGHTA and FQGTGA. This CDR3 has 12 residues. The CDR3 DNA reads TGTGCCAGCAGCCAAGCGCGGGGGGAGCAGTTCTTC. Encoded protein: CASSQARGEQFF. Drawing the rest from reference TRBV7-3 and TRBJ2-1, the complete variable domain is GAGVSQTPSNKVTEKGKYVELRCDPISGHTALYWYRQSLGQGPEFLIYFQGTGAADDSGLPNDRFFAVRPEGSVSTLKIQRTERGDSAVYLCASSQARGEQFFGPGTRLTVL.

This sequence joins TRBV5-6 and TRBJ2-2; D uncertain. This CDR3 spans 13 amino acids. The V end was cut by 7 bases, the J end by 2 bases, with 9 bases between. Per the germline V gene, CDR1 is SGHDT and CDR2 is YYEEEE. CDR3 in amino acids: CASGQQNTGELFF. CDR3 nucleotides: TGTGCCAGCGGGCAGCAAAACACCGGGGAGCTGTTTTTT.

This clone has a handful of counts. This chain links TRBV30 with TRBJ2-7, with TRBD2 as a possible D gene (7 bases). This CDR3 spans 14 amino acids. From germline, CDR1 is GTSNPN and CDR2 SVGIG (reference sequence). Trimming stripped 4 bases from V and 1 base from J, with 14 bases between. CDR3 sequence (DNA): TGTGCCTGGATGGGAAAGGGGGGGTCCTACGAGCAGTACTTC. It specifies CAWMGKGGSYEQYF. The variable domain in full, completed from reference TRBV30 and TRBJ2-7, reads SQTIHQWPATLVQPVGSPLSLECTVEGTSNPNLYWYRQAAGRGLQLLFYSVGIGQISSEVPQNLSASRPQDRQFILSSKKLLLSDSGFYLCAWMGKGGSYEQYFGPGTRLTVT.

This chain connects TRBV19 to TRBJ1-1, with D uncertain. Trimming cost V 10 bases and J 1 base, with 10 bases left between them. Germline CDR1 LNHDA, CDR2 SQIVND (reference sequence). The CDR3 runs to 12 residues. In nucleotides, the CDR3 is TGTGCCATCCCGCCTAAGAACACTGAAGCTTTCTTT. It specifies CAIPPKNTEAFF.

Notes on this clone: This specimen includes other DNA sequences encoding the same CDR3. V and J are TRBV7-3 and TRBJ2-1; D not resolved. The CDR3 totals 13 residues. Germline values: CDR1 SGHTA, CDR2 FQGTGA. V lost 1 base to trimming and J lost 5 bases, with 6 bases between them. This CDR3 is CASSLNSDNEQFF. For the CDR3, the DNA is TGTGCCAGCAGCTTAAATTCTGACAATGAGCAGTTCTTC. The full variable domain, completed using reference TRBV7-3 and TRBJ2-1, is GAGVSQTPSNKVTEKGKYVELRCDPISGHTALYWYRQSLGQGPEFLIYFQGTGAADDSGLPNDRFFAVRPEGSVSTLKIQRTERGDSAVYLCASSLNSDNEQFFGPGTRLTVL.

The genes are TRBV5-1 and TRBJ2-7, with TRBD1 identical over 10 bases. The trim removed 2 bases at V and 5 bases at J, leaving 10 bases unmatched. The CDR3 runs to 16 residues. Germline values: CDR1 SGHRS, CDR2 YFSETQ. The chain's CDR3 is CASSFSPGQGINEQYF. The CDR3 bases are TGCGCCAGCAGCTTTTCACCGGGACAGGGGATTAACGAGCAGTACTTC.

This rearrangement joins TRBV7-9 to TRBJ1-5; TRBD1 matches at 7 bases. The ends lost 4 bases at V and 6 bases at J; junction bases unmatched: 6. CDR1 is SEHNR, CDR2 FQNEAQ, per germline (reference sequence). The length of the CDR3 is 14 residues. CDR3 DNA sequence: TGTGCCAGCAGCTCAACAGGGGTAGGTCAGCCCCAGCATTTT. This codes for CASSSTGVGQPQHF.

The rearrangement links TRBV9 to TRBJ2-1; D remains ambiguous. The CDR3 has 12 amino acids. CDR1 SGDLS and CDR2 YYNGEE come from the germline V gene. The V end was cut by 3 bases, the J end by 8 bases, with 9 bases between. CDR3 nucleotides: TGTGCCAGCAGCGGGTTAGAAGATGAGCAGTTCTTC. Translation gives CASSGLEDEQFF.

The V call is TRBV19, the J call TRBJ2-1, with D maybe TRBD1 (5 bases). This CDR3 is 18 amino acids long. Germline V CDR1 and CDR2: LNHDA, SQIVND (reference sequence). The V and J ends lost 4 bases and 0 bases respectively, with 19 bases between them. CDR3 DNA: TGTGCCAGTAGTAACACAAGGGGCTCCACAAGCTCCTACAATGAGCAGTTCTTC. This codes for CASSNTRGSTSSYNEQFF.

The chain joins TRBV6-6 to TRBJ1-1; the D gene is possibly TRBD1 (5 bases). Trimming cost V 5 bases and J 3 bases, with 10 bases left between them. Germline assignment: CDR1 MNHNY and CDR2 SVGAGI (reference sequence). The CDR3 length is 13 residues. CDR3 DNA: TGTGCCAGCAGTGCCAGGGCTGACACTGAAGCTTTCTTT. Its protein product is CASSARADTEAFF.

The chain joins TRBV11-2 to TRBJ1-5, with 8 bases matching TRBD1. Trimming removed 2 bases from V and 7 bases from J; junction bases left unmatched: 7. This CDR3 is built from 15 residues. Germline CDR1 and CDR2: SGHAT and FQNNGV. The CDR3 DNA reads TGTGCCAGCAGCTTATCAGGGGGCGTTGGGCAGCCCCAGCATTTT. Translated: CASSLSGGVGQPQHF.

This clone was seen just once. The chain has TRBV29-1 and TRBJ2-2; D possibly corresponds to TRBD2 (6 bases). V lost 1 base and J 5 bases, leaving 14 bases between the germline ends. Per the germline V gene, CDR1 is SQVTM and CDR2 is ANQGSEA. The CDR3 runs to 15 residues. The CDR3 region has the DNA TGCAGCGTTGAAGTAGCGGTAACTCGGACCGGGGAGCTGTTTTTT. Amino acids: CSVEVAVTRTGELFF.

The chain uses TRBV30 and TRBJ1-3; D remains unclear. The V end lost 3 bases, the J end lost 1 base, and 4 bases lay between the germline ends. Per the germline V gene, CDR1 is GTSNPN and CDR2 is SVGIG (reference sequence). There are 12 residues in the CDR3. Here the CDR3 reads CAWSASGNTIYF. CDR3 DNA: TGTGCCTGGAGCGCGTCTGGAAACACCATATATTTT.

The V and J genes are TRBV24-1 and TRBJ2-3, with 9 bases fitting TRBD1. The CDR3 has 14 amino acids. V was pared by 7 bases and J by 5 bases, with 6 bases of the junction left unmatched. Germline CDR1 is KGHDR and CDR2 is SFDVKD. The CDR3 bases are TGTGCCACCAGCGATAGACAGGGGGGAGATACGCAGTATTTT. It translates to CATSDRQGGDTQYF.

The CDR3 here is CASHGTRPPRTTEAFF. The CDR3 coding sequence is TGTGCCAGTCACGGGACAAGACCACCGAGAACGACTGAAGCTTTCTTT. The rearrangement joins TRBV19 to TRBJ1-1, with TRBD1 as a possible D gene (6 bases). Deletions cut 8 bases from V and 5 bases from J, with 24 bases between. From germline, CDR1 is LNHDA and CDR2 SQIVND (reference sequence). This CDR3 is built from 16 residues.

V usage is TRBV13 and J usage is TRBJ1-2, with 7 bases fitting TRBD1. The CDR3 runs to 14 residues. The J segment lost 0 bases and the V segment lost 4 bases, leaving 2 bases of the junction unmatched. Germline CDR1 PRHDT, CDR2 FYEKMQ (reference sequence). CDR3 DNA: TGTGCCAGCAGCTCCGGGACAGCTAACTATGGCTACACCTTC. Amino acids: CASSSGTANYGYTF.

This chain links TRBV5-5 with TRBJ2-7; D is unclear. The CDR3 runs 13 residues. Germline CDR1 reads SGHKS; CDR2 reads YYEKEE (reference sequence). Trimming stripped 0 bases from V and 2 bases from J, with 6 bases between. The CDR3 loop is CASSLDRTYEQYF. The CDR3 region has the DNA TGTGCCAGCAGCTTGGACAGAACCTACGAGCAGTACTTC.

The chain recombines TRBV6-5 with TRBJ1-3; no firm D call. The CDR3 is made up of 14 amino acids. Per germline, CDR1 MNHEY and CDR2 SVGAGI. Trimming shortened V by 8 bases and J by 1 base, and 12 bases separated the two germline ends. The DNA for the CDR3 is TGTGCCAGCCGACGGGGAGCTTCTGGAAACACCATATATTTT. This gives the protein CASRRGASGNTIYF.

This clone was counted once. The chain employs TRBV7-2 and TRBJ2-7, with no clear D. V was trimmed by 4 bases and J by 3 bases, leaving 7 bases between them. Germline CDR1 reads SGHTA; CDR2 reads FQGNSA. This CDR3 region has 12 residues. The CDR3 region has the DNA TGTGCCAGCAGCTCCAACCACTACGAGCAGTACTTC. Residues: CASSSNHYEQYF.

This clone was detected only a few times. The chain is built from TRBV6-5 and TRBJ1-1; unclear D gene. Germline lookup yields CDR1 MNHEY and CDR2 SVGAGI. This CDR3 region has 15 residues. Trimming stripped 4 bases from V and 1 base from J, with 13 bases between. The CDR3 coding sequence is TGTGCCAGCAGTTTTCGCCCACGGGGGAACACTGAAGCTTTCTTT. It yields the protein CASSFRPRGNTEAFF.

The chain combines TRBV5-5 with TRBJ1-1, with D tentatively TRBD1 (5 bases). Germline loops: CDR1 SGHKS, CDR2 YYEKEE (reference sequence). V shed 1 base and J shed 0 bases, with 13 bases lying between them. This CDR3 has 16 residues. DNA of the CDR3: TGTGCCAGCAGCTTGCGGGGTGGGGGACTGAACACTGAAGCTTTCTTT. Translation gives CASSLRGGGLNTEAFF.

The CDR3 spells CASSYYRGDLSGANVLTF. CDR3 coding DNA: TGTGCCAGCAGCTATTACAGGGGGGACCTCTCTGGGGCCAACGTCCTGACTTTC. The chain has TRBV5-8 and TRBJ2-6, with 8 bases fitting TRBD1. The CDR3 length is 18 residues. CDR1 and CDR2 (germline): SGHTS, YDEGEE. Losses at the gene ends were 3 bases for V and 0 bases for J; bases not matched to a gene: 8.

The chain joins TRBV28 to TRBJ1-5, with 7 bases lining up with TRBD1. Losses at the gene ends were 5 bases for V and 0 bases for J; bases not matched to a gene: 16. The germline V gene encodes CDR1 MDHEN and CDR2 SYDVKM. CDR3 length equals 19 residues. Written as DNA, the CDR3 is TGTGCCAGCAGTCTGATAGGCGGGACAGCGAGTTATAGCAATCAGCCCCAGCATTTT. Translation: CASSLIGGTASYSNQPQHF.

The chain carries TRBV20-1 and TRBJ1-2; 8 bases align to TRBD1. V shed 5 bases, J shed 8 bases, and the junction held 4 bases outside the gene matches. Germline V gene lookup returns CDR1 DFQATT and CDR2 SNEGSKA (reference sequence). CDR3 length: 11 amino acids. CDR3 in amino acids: CSAYTGGGYTF. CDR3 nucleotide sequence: TGCAGTGCTTACACAGGGGGGGGCTACACCTTC.

Here the CDR3 reads CATRGGTYNEQFF. As DNA, the CDR3 is TGCGCAACTAGGGGGGGAACCTACAATGAGCAGTTCTTC. The chain joins TRBV4-1 to TRBJ2-1; D may be TRBD2 (7 bases). Per germline, CDR1 MGHRA and CDR2 YSYEKL. The length of the CDR3 is 13 residues.